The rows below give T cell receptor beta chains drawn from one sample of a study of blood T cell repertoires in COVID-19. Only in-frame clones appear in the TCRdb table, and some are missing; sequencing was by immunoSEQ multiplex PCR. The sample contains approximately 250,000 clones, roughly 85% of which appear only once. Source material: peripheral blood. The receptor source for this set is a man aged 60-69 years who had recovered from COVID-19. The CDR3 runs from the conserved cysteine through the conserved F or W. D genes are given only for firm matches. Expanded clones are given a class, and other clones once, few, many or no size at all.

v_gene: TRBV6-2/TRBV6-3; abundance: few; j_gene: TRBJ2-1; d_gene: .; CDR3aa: CASSSTGRSGEQFF; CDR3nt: TGTGCCAGCAGTTCCACAGGTCGGTCAGGAGAGCAGTTCTTC
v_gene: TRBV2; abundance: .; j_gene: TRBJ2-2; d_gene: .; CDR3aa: CASSEITAATGELFF; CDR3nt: TGTGCCAGCAGTGAAATTACAGCCGCTACCGGGGAGCTGTTTTTT
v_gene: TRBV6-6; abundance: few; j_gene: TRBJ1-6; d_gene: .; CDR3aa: CASSATESSPLHF; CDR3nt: TGTGCCAGCAGTGCCACAGAGTCTTCACCCCTCCACTTT
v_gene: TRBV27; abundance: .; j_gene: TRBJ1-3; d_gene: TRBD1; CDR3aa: CASSSSRDREVLSGNTIYF; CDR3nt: TGTGCCAGCAGTTCCAGCCGGGACAGGGAAGTCCTCTCTGGAAACACCATATATTTT
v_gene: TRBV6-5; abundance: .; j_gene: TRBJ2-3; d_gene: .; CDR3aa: CASTPPIGDTQYF; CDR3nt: TGTGCCAGCACCCCCCCGATCGGAGATACGCAGTATTTT
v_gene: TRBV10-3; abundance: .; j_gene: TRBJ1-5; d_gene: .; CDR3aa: CAISETTGYQPQHF; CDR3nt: TGTGCCATCAGTGAAACAACAGGCTATCAGCCCCAGCATTTT
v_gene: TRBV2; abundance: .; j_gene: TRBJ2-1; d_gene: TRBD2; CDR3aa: CASNSLASGNNKQFF; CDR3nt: TGTGCCAGCAACAGTTTGGCTAGCGGGAACAATAAGCAGTTCTTC
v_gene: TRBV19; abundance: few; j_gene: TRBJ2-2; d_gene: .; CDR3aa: CASRTTGTGELFF; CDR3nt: TGTGCCAGTAGAACAACCGGGACCGGGGAGCTGTTTTTT
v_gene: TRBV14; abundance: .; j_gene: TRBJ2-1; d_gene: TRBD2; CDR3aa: CASSQATSGYYNEQFF; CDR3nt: TGTGCCAGCAGCCAAGCTACTAGCGGATACTACAATGAGCAGTTCTTC
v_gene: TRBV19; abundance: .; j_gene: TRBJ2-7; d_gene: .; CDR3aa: CASSISFRAYEQYF; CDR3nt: TGTGCCAGTAGTATCTCTTTCAGGGCGTACGAGCAGTACTTC
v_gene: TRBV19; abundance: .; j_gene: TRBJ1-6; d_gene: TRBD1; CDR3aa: CASKGQGDNSPLHF; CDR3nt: TGTGCCAGTAAAGGACAGGGGGACAATTCACCCCTCCACTTT
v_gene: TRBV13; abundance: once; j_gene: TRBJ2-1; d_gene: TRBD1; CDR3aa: CASSLPPDRGYNEQFF; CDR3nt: TGTGCCAGCAGCTTGCCCCCGGACAGGGGTTACAATGAGCAGTTCTTC
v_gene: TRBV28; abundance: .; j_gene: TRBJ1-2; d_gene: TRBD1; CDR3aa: CASSFPGQGSDYGYTF; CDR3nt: TGTGCCAGCAGTTTCCCGGGACAGGGCTCGGATTATGGCTACACCTTC
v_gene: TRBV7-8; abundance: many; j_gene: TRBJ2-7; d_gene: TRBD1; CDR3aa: CASSLLGQGTYEQYF; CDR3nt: TGTGCCAGCAGCTTACTAGGACAGGGCACCTACGAGCAGTACTTC